This T cell receptor beta chain was captured in a study of T cell repertoires in ileal Crohn's disease. Study-level background: All patients had surgery for stricturing (approximately 60%) or penetrating (around 40%) disease. M6 samples are neoterminal ileum biopsies from postoperative colonoscopy.

Study-level results: Mucosal expansions were suggested to be mainly CD8 T cells.

TCRB immunosequencing input was approximately 510 nanograms of biopsy DNA per sample. Measured with immunoSEQ multiplex PCR; TCRdb has only the in-frame clones, and not every one. The repertoire holds several thousand clones, with over 60% as singletons. Details on this clone: Its antigen is unidentified.

Time point of the sample: neoterminal ileum biopsy at postoperative endoscopy, about 6 months after surgery. CDR3 length equals 16 residues. V gave up 3 bases and J gave up 3 bases; unmatched junction bases: 7. Looked up from germline, CDR1 is SGHRS and CDR2 is YFSETQ. This clonotype originated in an adult with Crohn's disease. The gene calls are TRBV5-1 and TRBJ1-4, with TRBD1 identical over 8 bases. Material for sequencing was ileal tissue. The CDR3 DNA follows: TGCGCCAGCAGCTCGACACCGGGACAGGCTAATGAAAAACTGTTTTTT. As protein: CASSSTPGQANEKLFF.